What follows are 9 T cell receptor beta chains derived from one specimen sequenced in a study of T cells after posttransplantation cyclophosphamide. The data were produced by immunoSEQ multiplex PCR, yet TCRdb's version contains in-frame clones alone and is incomplete. The data contain under 75,000 clones, around 93% of them seen just once; the ten biggest clones take up about 3.1%. The material sequenced was PBMCs. The receptors derive from a woman aged 25 to 39 in good health and a related stem cell transplant donor.

The rearrangement uses TRBV6-5 and TRBJ2-7, with D possibly matching TRBD2 (5 bases). Per germline, CDR1 MNHEY and CDR2 SVGAGI. The germline V and J ends were trimmed by 8 bases and 1 base, with 15 bases remaining between them. The CDR3 covers 14 residues. CDR3 nucleotides: TGTGCCAGCTGTAGAGTAGGAGGATCCTACGAGCAGTACTTC. Protein product: CASCRVGGSYEQYF.

The rearrangement links TRBV9 to TRBJ2-7, with a possible D match to TRBD1 (6 bases). Trimming stripped 0 bases from V and 1 base from J, with 14 bases between. Looked up from germline, CDR1 is SGDLS and CDR2 is YYNGEE. This CDR3 contains 16 residues. DNA of the CDR3: TGTGCCAGCAGCGTAGGGGGGCAGGTAACTTCCTACGAGCAGTACTTC. Residues: CASSVGGQVTSYEQYF.

V usage is TRBV5-1 and J usage is TRBJ1-1; D ambiguous. This CDR3 spans 12 amino acids. V was shortened by 1 base and J by 9 bases, with 10 bases between the two germline ends. Germline CDR1 and CDR2: SGHRS and YFSETQ. CDR3 amino acids: CASSLTTDKAFF. CDR3 DNA sequence: TGCGCCAGCAGCTTGACCACAGATAAAGCTTTCTTT.

The chain combines TRBV10-3 with TRBJ1-5; 11 bases line up with TRBD1. Unmatched junction bases numbered 4, after V lost 6 bases and J lost 0 bases. The CDR3 contains 16 residues. The germline CDR1 and CDR2 sequences are ENHRY and SYGVKD. The CDR3 protein is CAISGQGANSNQPQHF. CDR3 DNA sequence: TGTGCCATCAGCGGACAGGGGGCGAATAGCAATCAGCCCCAGCATTTT.

The chain joins TRBV11-2 to TRBJ2-1, with unresolved D. Germline CDR1 SGHAT, CDR2 FQNNGV. The CDR3 has 13 amino acids. Trimming took 2 bases from V and 9 from J, leaving 11 bases between them. The chain's CDR3 is CASSLSGFAEQFF. The CDR3 region has the DNA TGTGCCAGCAGCTTATCCGGATTCGCTGAGCAGTTCTTC.

The chain joins TRBV4-2 to TRBJ1-2, with no clear D. V shed 0 bases and J shed 0 bases, with 8 bases lying between them. The CDR3 runs to 15 residues. Germline-derived CDR1 and CDR2 are LGHNA and YNFKEQ. CDR3 nucleotides: TGTGCCAGCAGCCAAGATGCCCACACTAACTATGGCTACACCTTC. Translated: CASSQDAHTNYGYTF.

The V and J genes are TRBV25-1 and TRBJ1-5; no definite D call. Germline V lookup: CDR1 MGHDK, CDR2 SYGVNS. The germline V and J ends were trimmed by 3 bases and 0 bases, with 6 bases remaining between them. The CDR3 is 14 amino acids. CDR3 amino acids: CASSEGYSNQPQHF. The CDR3 nucleotides are TGTGCCAGCAGTGAGGGATATAGCAATCAGCCCCAGCATTTT.

This chain uses TRBV4-1 with TRBJ2-1; D tentatively reads TRBD1 or TRBD2 (7 bases each). V lost 6 bases to trimming and J lost 6 bases, with 15 bases between them. The CDR3 consists of 14 residues. Looked up from germline, CDR1 is MGHRA and CDR2 is YSYEKL. This CDR3 reads CASSPGGGINEQFF. The CDR3 nucleotides read TGCGCCAGCAGTCCAGGGGGGGGAATCAATGAGCAGTTCTTC.

CDR3 DNA sequence: TGTGCCAGCAGCTTAGGTGCAGGGGCCCAAGAGACCCAGTACTTC. Its translation: CASSLGAGAQETQYF. The chain is built from TRBV7-7 and TRBJ2-5, with D possibly TRBD1 on 6 matching bases. Germline CDR1 reads SSHAT; CDR2 reads FNYEAQ (reference sequence). The CDR3 spans 15 residues. V lost 1 base and J lost 1, with 10 bases in between.